One sample yielded the 2 T cell receptor beta chains listed below, sequenced in a study of follicular helper T cells after annual influenza vaccination. This sample's time point: 2015-2016 season, pre-vaccination. The table came from immunoSEQ multiplex PCR; TCRdb's copy has only in-frame clones and leaves some out. The data hold 9,500 to 15,000 clones, with 80% observed a single time. This specimen was CXCR5+ CD38- circulating T follicular helper cells from blood, taken on the day of influenza vaccination. Specified subset: circulating Tfh, non-naive CD4+CXCR5+PD-1+ (ICOS+CD38+ or ICOS-CD38-). These receptors were collected from an adult who received the influenza vaccine.

The J gene is TRBJ2-5, the V gene TRBV7-2; D is perhaps TRBD1 (5 bases). Trimming removed 1 base from V and 4 bases from J, with 22 bases in between. Germline CDR1 reads SGHTA; CDR2 reads FQGNSA. This CDR3 is built from 18 residues. CDR3 sequence reads: CASSLVGAGMISGETQYF. The CDR3 DNA sequence: TGTGCCAGCAGCTTAGTTGGGGCAGGGATGATTTCGGGAGAGACCCAGTACTTC. The variable domain in full, with the rest retrieved from reference TRBV7-2 and TRBJ2-5, is GAGVSQSPSNKVTEKGKDVELRCDPISGHTALYWYRQSLGQGLEFLIYFQGNSAPDKSGLPSDRFSAERTGGSVSTLTIQRTQQEDSAVYLCASSLVGAGMISGETQYFGPGTRLLVL.

This clone has just a few counts. Here the CDR3 reads CASSREGGHSGELFF. The CDR3 region has the DNA TGCGCCAGCAGCCGGGAGGGGGGCCATTCCGGGGAGCTGTTTTTT. The V gene is TRBV5-1, the J gene TRBJ2-2; 8 bases map to TRBD2. The ends lost 4 bases at V and 6 bases at J; junction bases unmatched: 8. CDR3 length: 15 residues. Germline loops: CDR1 SGHRS, CDR2 YFSETQ.